Below are 14 T cell receptor beta chains sequenced from a single sample in a study of regulatory T cells in long-lasting Graves disease. Building of the TCR beta libraries involved iRepertoire HTBI primers and Arm-PCR of CDR3 regions. TCRdb re-called the multiplex PCR reads through MiXCR, storing one row per CDR3 protein. Here the sample spans approximately 470,000 distinct CDR3 sequences, around 20% being singletons. Sample time point: persistent/refractory GD, antithyroid drugs over 5 years with positive TRAb. Generation of the TCR library employed RNA extracted from PBMCs. Specimen: peripheral blood mononuclear cells (PBMCs), collected when the disease was refractory, from a patient treated with antithyroid drugs. The receptors stem from a female donor with Graves disease.

The chain is built from TRBV30 and TRBJ2-7; no clear D gene. The CDR3 spans 11 residues. CDR1 is GTSNPN and CDR2 is SVGIG in the germline V gene (reference sequence). The V and J ends lost 1 base and 4 bases respectively, with 5 bases between them. The CDR3 sequence is CAWSDIYEQYF. In DNA, the CDR3 is TGTGCCTGGAGTGACATTTACGAGCAGTACTTC.

This clonotype appeared many times. The chain joins TRBV7-3 to TRBJ2-5, with TRBD2 as a possible D gene (5 bases). The length of the CDR3 is 15 residues. The V gene's germline CDR1 is SGHTA and CDR2 FQGTGA. V was trimmed by 4 bases and J by 2 bases, leaving 14 bases between them. The CDR3 DNA is TGTGCCAGCAGCTCTCACCCGGGAACTCAAGAGACCCAGTACTTC. This gives the protein CASSSHPGTQETQYF.

This clonotype has a count of ten or more. The genes are TRBV28 and TRBJ1-4; D remains ambiguous. CDR1 and CDR2 (germline): MDHEN, SYDVKM. There are 12 residues in the CDR3. V was trimmed by 6 bases and J by 0 bases, leaving 2 bases between them. The CDR3 bases are TGTGCCAGCAGGCCAACTAATGAAAAACTGTTTTTT. This codes for CASRPTNEKLFF.

The chain links TRBV12-3 or TRBV12-4 to TRBJ1-1; D is uncertain. With 3 bases removed from V and 1 base from J, the gap between germline ends came to 15 bases. CDR3 length: 16 amino acids. The CDR3: CASSFLGSGQNTEAFF. CDR3 bases: TGTGCCAGCAGTTTCCTGGGGTCTGGGCAGAACACTGAAGCTTTCTTT.

This clonotype was detected many times. J is TRBJ1-5 and V is TRBV6-1; D is undetermined. V was pared by 6 bases and J by 3 bases, with 9 bases between. This CDR3 contains 13 residues. CDR1 and CDR2 (germline): MNHNS, SASEGT. CDR3 loop: CASSPEVNQPQHF. The CDR3 bases are TGTGCCAGCAGCCCAGAGGTCAATCAGCCCCAGCATTTT.

This clonotype was observed at least ten times. The chain combines TRBV12-3 or TRBV12-4 with TRBJ1-5, with 7 bases aligning to TRBD1. Trimming at V came to 5 bases and at J to 1 base, leaving 8 bases not matched to a gene. This CDR3 is 16 amino acids long. CDR3 region: CASSNYRGKSNQPQHF. CDR3 nucleotides: TGTGCCAGCAGTAATTACAGGGGAAAGAGCAATCAGCCCCAGCATTTT.

This clonotype has only one observation. V and J are TRBV10-3 and TRBJ2-7; a possible D gene is TRBD2 (6 bases). This CDR3 has 16 residues. Germline CDR1 ENHRY, CDR2 SYGVKD. The ends were cut back, 4 bases at V and 3 bases at J, with 19 bases in the middle. The CDR3 DNA follows: TGTGCCATCAGTGTCTTGGCGGCTAGGAGGGACTACGAGCAGTACTTC. Its protein product is CAISVLAARRDYEQYF.

This clonotype was recorded at least ten times. The rearrangement uses TRBV7-3 and TRBJ1-1; D gene unclear. Germline V gene lookup returns CDR1 SGHTA and CDR2 FQGTGA. Trimming took off 0 bases at V and 0 bases at J, with 5 bases between the two ends. The CDR3 has 14 amino acids. The CDR3 DNA sequence: TGTGCCAGCAGCTTAACGTCGGTGAACACTGAAGCTTTCTTT. This encodes CASSLTSVNTEAFF.

The chain couples TRBV7-2 to TRBJ2-4; maybe TRBD2 (7 bases). V lost 5 bases to trimming and J lost 13 bases, with 21 bases between them. CDR1 is SGHTA, CDR2 FQGNSA, per germline. The CDR3 totals 14 residues. CDR3 residues: CASSLWGGHGGQYF. The CDR3 DNA is TGTGCCAGCAGCCTGTGGGGGGGCCACGGCGGCCAGTACTTC.

The chain links TRBV5-4 to TRBJ2-2; TRBD2 aligns across 7 bases. CDR3 length: 15 residues. Germline V gene sequence: CDR1 SGHNT, CDR2 YYREEE (reference sequence). V gave up 4 bases and J gave up 5 bases; unmatched junction bases: 8. CDR3 DNA: TGTGCCAGCAGCCCCTCTAGCGGATTGACCGGGGAGCTGTTTTTT. The encoded protein is CASSPSSGLTGELFF.

The chain couples TRBV7-9 to TRBJ2-2; D is possibly TRBD2 (5 bases). Trimming took off 3 bases at V and 6 bases at J, with 8 bases between the two ends. Germline V CDR1 and CDR2: SEHNR, FQNEAQ (reference sequence). The CDR3 is 13 amino acids. The CDR3 spells CASSFEGAGELFF. As DNA, the CDR3 is TGTGCCAGCAGCTTTGAGGGTGCCGGGGAGCTGTTTTTT.

This clonotype was picked up a small number of times. This chain joins TRBV27 and TRBJ1-1; 9 bases line up with TRBD1. The J segment lost 7 bases and the V segment lost 5 bases, leaving 14 bases of the junction unmatched. The CDR3 contains 16 residues. Germline lookup yields CDR1 MNHEY and CDR2 SMNVEV (reference sequence). The CDR3 DNA follows: TGTGCCAGCAGTCTTAAGCCCGGGACAGGGTACTTTGAAGCTTTCTTT. Residues: CASSLKPGTGYFEAFF.

This clonotype was picked up many times. V and J are TRBV20-1 and TRBJ2-5; 7 bases are a match to TRBD2. Germline trimming cut 3 bases from V and 4 bases from J; bases unmatched to any gene: 2. The CDR3 has 12 amino acids. Germline lookup yields CDR1 DFQATT and CDR2 SNEGSKA (reference sequence). CDR3 sequence (DNA): TGCAGTGCTAGGTTAGCGGGAGAGACCCAGTACTTC. As protein: CSARLAGETQYF.

At least ten counts were recorded for this clonotype. V gene TRBV2 combines with J gene TRBJ1-5, with TRBD1 matching over 9 bases. V shed 6 bases and J 4 bases; nucleotides not matched to a gene: 7. Germline assignment: CDR1 SNHLY and CDR2 FYNNEI. The CDR3 contains 15 residues. The CDR3 spells CASRDDRGFNQPQHF. The CDR3 DNA reads TGTGCCAGCAGAGACGACAGGGGGTTTAATCAGCCCCAGCATTTT.